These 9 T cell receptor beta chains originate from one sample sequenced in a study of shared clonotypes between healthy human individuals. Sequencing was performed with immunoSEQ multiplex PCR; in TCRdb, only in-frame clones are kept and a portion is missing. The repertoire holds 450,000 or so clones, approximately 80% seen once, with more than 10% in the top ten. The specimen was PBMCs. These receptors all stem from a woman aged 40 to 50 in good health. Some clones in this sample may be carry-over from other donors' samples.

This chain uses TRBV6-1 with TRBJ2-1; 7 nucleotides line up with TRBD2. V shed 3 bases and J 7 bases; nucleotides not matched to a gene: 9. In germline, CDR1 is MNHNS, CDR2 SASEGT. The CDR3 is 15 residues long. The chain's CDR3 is CASSDGLEGFNEQFF. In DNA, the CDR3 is TGTGCCAGCAGTGACGGACTAGAAGGGTTTAATGAGCAGTTCTTC.

This CDR3 is CASSHRRGEGVLDTQYF. In nucleotides, the CDR3 is TGTGCCAGCAGCCATCGTAGGGGCGAGGGGGTTTTAGATACGCAGTATTTT. The gene calls are TRBV7-9 and TRBJ2-3, with D tentatively TRBD1 (6 bases). CDR1 is SEHNR, CDR2 FQNEAQ, per germline (reference sequence). This CDR3 contains 17 residues. The germline V and J ends were trimmed by 5 bases and 5 bases, with 23 bases remaining between them.

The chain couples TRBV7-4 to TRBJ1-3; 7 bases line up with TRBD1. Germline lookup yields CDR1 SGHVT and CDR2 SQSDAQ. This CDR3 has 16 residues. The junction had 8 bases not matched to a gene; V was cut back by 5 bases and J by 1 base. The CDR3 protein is CASSHRDRFSGNTIYF. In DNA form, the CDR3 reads TGTGCCAGCAGCCACCGGGACAGATTTTCTGGAAACACCATATATTTT.

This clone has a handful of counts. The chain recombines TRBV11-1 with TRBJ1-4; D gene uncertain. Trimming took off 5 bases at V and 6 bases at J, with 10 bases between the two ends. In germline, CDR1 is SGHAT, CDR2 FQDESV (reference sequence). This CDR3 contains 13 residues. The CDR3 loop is CASSQSAYEKLFF. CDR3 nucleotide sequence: TGTGCCAGCAGCCAGTCAGCGTATGAAAAACTGTTTTTT.

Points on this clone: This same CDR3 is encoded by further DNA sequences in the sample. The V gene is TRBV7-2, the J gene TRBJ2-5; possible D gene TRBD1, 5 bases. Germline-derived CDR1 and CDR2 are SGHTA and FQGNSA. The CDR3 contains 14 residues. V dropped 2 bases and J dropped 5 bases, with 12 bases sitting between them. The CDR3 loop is CASSLRQGSETQYF. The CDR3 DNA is TGTGCCAGCAGCTTAAGGCAGGGTAGCGAGACCCAGTACTTC.

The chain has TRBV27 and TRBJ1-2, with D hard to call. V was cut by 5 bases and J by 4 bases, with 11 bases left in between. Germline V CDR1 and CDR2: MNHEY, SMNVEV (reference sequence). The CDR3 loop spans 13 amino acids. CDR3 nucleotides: TGTGCCAGCAGTATTTCACACGCCTATGGCTACACCTTC. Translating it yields CASSISHAYGYTF.

The CDR3 region is CASSPTSYQETQYF. CDR3 in DNA: TGCGCCAGCAGCCCAACTTCGTACCAAGAGACCCAGTACTTC. The chain is built from TRBV5-1 and TRBJ2-5; D is unclear. V lost 4 bases, J lost 0 bases, and 10 bases lay in between. The CDR3 loop spans 14 amino acids. Germline V CDR1 and CDR2: SGHRS, YFSETQ.

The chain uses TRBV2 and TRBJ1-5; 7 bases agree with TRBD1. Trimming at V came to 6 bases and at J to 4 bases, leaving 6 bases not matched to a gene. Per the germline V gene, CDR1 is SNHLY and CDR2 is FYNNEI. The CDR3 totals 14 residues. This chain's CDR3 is CASSRTGRNQPQHF. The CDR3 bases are TGTGCCAGCAGCAGGACAGGAAGAAATCAGCCCCAGCATTTT.

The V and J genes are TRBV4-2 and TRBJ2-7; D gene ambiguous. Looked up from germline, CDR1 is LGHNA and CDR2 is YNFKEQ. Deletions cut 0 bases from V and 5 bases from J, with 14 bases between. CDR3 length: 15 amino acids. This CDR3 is CASSQETRVTHEQYF. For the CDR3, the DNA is TGTGCCAGCAGCCAAGAGACACGGGTCACCCACGAGCAGTACTTC.